Listed below are T cell receptor beta chains from one sample, sequenced in a study of blood T cells in healthy people across ages. TCRdb processed the 5' RACE reads anew with MiXCR; each CDR3 protein has one entry. This repertoire shows over 500,000 distinct CDR3 sequences, about 26% found once; its top ten account for under 4.5%. The sample was also linked to a second study, of T cells of mothers and their children.

The specimen was blood. The receptors were sampled from a boy between 2 and 10 years old in good health. Both conserved end residues are part of each CDR3. A D gene is named only where the DNA matches it firmly. Rows may omit the clone size; those that give it use once, few, many or a size class.

abundance	d_gene	v_gene	j_gene	CDR3aa	CDR3nt
.	TRBD1	TRBV6-2/TRBV6-3	TRBJ1-2	CASAGQGASGYTF	TGTGCCAGCGCTGGACAGGGTGCGAGTGGCTACACCTTC
.	.	TRBV7-2	TRBJ1-2	CASSFRERGLTGGYTF	TGTGCCAGCAGCTTTAGGGAAAGGGGATTAACTGGTGGCTACACCTTC
.	TRBD2	TRBV20-1	TRBJ2-5	CSAQGTRGEQYF	TGCAGTGCTCAAGGGACTCGGGGGGAGCAGTACTTC
.	TRBD1	TRBV12-3/TRBV12-4	TRBJ1-2	CASLGPTGDGVGYTF	TGTGCCAGCCTGGGCCCGACAGGGGACGGGGTTGGCTACACCTTC
.	.	TRBV2	TRBJ1-1	CASSLLEAFF	TGTGCCAGCAGTTTACTCGAGGCTTTCTTT
few	.	TRBV14	TRBJ2-5	CASSHTYF	TGTGCCAGCAGCCATACCTACTTC
.	TRBD2	TRBV4-2	TRBJ2-7	CASSQDRGGGSYEQYF	TGTGCCAGCAGCCAAGATCGTGGCGGGGGGAGCTACGAGCAGTACTTC
few	.	TRBV10-3	TRBJ2-1	CAISAPSTGSSYNEQFF	TGTGCCATCAGTGCCCCCTCGACGGGGAGCTCCTACAATGAGCAGTTCTTC
.	TRBD2	TRBV4-2	TRBJ2-7	CASSQDRGLAGAYEQYF	TGTGCCAGCAGCCAAGATCGTGGATTAGCGGGGGCCTACGAGCAGTACTTC
.	TRBD1	TRBV9	TRBJ2-1	CASSAAGTGGEQFF	TGTGCCAGCAGCGCGGCCGGGACAGGCGGTGAGCAGTTCTTC
.	.	TRBV7-9	TRBJ1-1	CASSRENTEAFF	TGTGCCAGCAGCCGCGAGAACACTGAAGCTTTCTTT
.	TRBD2	TRBV7-2	TRBJ2-2	CASSLEWAGGDTGELFF	TGTGCCAGCAGCTTAGAATGGGCGGGAGGCGACACCGGGGAGCTGTTTTTT
few	.	TRBV6-5	TRBJ2-4	CASTSPGAKNIQYF	TGTGCCAGCACGTCGCCAGGGGCCAAAAACATTCAGTACTTC
few	TRBD2	TRBV7-2	TRBJ2-5	CASSFGLAGGGMETQYF	TGTGCCAGCAGCTTCGGACTAGCGGGAGGAGGGATGGAGACCCAGTACTTC
.	.	TRBV28	TRBJ2-7	CASSAGTPSYEQYF	TGTGCCAGCAGTGCCGGGACACCAAGCTACGAGCAGTACTTC
.	.	TRBV29-1	TRBJ2-2	CSGEQGVPGELFF	TGCAGCGGTGAACAGGGAGTCCCCGGGGAGCTGTTTTTT
many	.	TRBV29-1	TRBJ2-3	CSVDETDTQYF	TGCAGCGTCGACGAGACAGATACGCAGTATTTT
.	TRBD2	TRBV27	TRBJ2-3	CASSSQLAGATDTQYF	TGTGCCAGCAGTTCACAACTAGCGGGAGCCACAGATACGCAGTATTTT
.	.	TRBV10-3	TRBJ2-7	CAIRDDTPGINEQYF	TGTGCCATCAGAGACGACACTCCGGGGATCAACGAGCAGTACTTC
few	.	TRBV5-1	TRBJ2-5	CASSLEWGAQETQYF	TGCGCCAGCAGCTTGGAGTGGGGGGCCCAAGAGACCCAGTACTTC
.	TRBD2	TRBV24-1	TRBJ2-1	CATSDSSGSLRNEQFF	TGTGCCACCAGTGATTCTAGCGGGAGCCTGCGAAATGAGCAGTTCTTC
.	.	TRBV5-1	TRBJ1-1	CASSLSRRGWTEAFF	TGCGCCAGCAGCTTGTCTCGCAGGGGTTGGACTGAAGCTTTCTTT
many	.	TRBV15	TRBJ1-4	CATSRDPGSTNEKLFF	TGTGCCACCAGCAGAGATCCCGGCTCAACTAATGAAAAACTGTTTTTT
.	.	TRBV6-1	TRBJ2-1	CASSSRALSYNEQFF	TGTGCCAGTAGCTCTAGGGCCTTATCCTACAATGAGCAGTTCTTC
few	.	TRBV5-5	TRBJ2-1	CASTQGSGEYNEQFF	TGTGCCAGCACCCAGGGTAGCGGAGAGTACAATGAGCAGTTCTTC
few	.	TRBV29-1	TRBJ2-1	CSVGRRERGREQFF	TGCAGCGTTGGGCGACGGGAGAGAGGTCGTGAGCAGTTCTTC
many	.	TRBV10-3	TRBJ2-5	CAISEPNGGETQYF	TGTGCCATCAGTGAGCCCAATGGGGGGGAGACCCAGTACTTC
few	.	TRBV5-1	TRBJ1-1	CAGSLGSGVNTEAFF	TGCGCCGGCAGCTTGGGGTCTGGGGTGAACACTGAAGCTTTCTTT